The source of this T cell receptor beta chain is a study of Graves' ophthalmopathy and Graves' hyperthyroidism. Overall study results and limits: Ophthalmopathy cases were distinguished from stable hyperthyroidism by a 13-signature model, reaching roughly 90% sensitivity and around 80% specificity.

Ten or more counts support this clonotype. What it recognizes is unknown. The ends lost 3 bases at V and 4 bases at J; junction bases unmatched: 4. Germline lookup yields CDR1 SQVTM and CDR2 ANQGSEA. This CDR3 has 13 amino acids. The authors amplified TCR beta CDR3 regions, and they did so from RNA transcripts for repertoire sequencing. Investigators did first-round RT-PCR with HTBI primers, then second-round multiplex PCR. TCRdb reprocessed the multiplex PCR reads via MiXCR and lists one record per CDR3 protein. The sample has hundreds of thousands of distinct CDR3 sequences; about a fifth are singletons.

V gene TRBV29-1 combines with J gene TRBJ2-7; 9 bases align to TRBD2. The clonotype comes from a woman in her late teens or twenties with stable Graves' hyperthyroidism. Some clones in this sample may be carry-over from other donors' samples. The specimen sequenced was peripheral blood. The CDR3 DNA sequence: TGCAGCGTTGATAGCGGGAGCGTTTACGAGCAGTACTTC. It yields the protein CSVDSGSVYEQYF.